This TCR beta chain was obtained from a study of Graves' ophthalmopathy and Graves' hyperthyroidism (dated by TCRdb to the late 2010s). Regarding the research as a whole: Peripheral blood samples were taken at the time of initial diagnosis, before any treatment was given. An independent validation cohort comprised fewer than 20 hyperthyroidism patients and 15 to 17 patients who later progressed from hyperthyroidism to ophthalmopathy. In roughly six hyperthyroidism patients, the T-cell repertoires found in thyroid tissue were compared with those found in blood. After sampling, hyperthyroidism patients received methimazole starting at 30 mg daily, and ophthalmopathy patients received high-dose intravenous methylprednisolone. To explore V-J signatures that separate ophthalmopathy from hyperthyroidism, a discovery set of about 100 patients was enrolled, consisting of about 41 with ophthalmopathy and around 57 with stable hyperthyroidism. The study used TCR beta repertoire signatures to distinguish Graves' ophthalmopathy from Graves' hyperthyroidism and to predict progression to ophthalmopathy. In total, approximately 130 blood samples were TCR-sequenced: around 42 ophthalmopathy, some 75 hyperthyroidism and roughly 17 hyperthyroidism-to-ophthalmopathy patients. Broad study findings and their caveats: Ophthalmopathy was separated from stable hyperthyroidism by the 13-signature model with roughly 88% sensitivity and around 81% specificity in cross-validation and with 80%/75% in the test set. Most expanded thyroid clonotypes with frequency above 0.001 were also detected in blood, suggesting blood repertoires may reflect the thyroid immune response. Sample size was not predetermined statistically, and investigators were not blinded to group allocation. In validation, the model predicted ophthalmopathy progression with nearly 71% sensitivity and approximately 75% specificity; roughly eleven predicted patients were CT-confirmed with GO in a median of approximately 6.5 months.

Regarding this clonotype: The clone's antigen remains unknown. No per-base quality is available; no much larger clone lies one base away.

The ophthalmopathy patients had moderately to severely active disease, with a Clinical Activity Score of 3 or higher, a NOSPECS grade of 4 or higher, and a disease duration of less than 3 months. Patients with other autoimmune diseases, uncontrolled infections, pregnancy or lactation were excluded. Diagnosis relied on clinical symptoms, serum thyroxine, TRAb, thyroid ultrasound and orbital computed tomography. PBMCs were isolated from roughly 10 ml of fresh peripheral blood by Ficoll-Paque density gradient centrifugation. Trizol reagent was used to extract the total RNA, and its quality was then checked on an Agilent 2100 Bioanalyzer. For repertoire sequencing, the TCR beta CDR3 regions were amplified from RNA transcripts. HTBI primers and the Qiagen OneStep RT-PCR kit were used in a first-round RT-PCR, which was followed by a second-round multiplex PCR, size selection and purification. Sequencing of the libraries was carried out on an Illumina HiSeq2000 in paired-end mode with 100 bp reads. In the source study's methods: Reads were processed with SOAPnuke, discarding reads with adapters, uncalled bases, mean Phred below 15, or no exact constant-primer or identifier match. High-quality paired reads were merged with COPE v1.2.5. Each unique nucleotide sequence was defined as a clonotype, and clonotypes were aligned to IMGT TRB V, D and J references with MiTCR v1.1. Analysis was restricted to V-J combinations with a frequency above 0.0001, which covered about 99% of repertoires. For each V-J combination, a TCR clonal expansion and chaos score was defined as the ratio of F50 clonal expansion to chaos observed in the TCRdist matrix. Welch's t-statistics and random forest were used to narrow the features down to 10 to 15 V-J combinations, which were then fed into a naive Bayes classifier. The Morisita-Horn index was used to measure how similar the thyroid and blood repertoires were. Using fastp trimming at Q25 and MiXCR clonotype assembly, TCRdb reanalyzed the public sequencing data and kept in-frame beta chains. Rows with a matching CDR3 protein are joined into one entry that keeps the most common DNA and genes. The V and J calls, along with clone size, are taken from TCRdb and not from the paper's own processing. For this sample the table gives about 660,000 distinct CDR3 sequences, of which more than 40% were detected only once. 3.3% of the sample goes to the ten largest clones.

CDR1 and CDR2, per the germline V gene, are SGHRS and YFSETQ. Clipping removes 2 bases from V and 5 bases from J, with 5 as the unmatched junction base count. From its cysteine to its phenylalanine, the CDR3 spans 15 amino acids. CDR3 DNA only is kept here, 45 bases in frame from base 1. The V gene is TRBV5-1 and the J gene is TRBJ2-5; 11 central nucleotides agree with TRBD2. This receptor was identified in an adult man with Graves' ophthalmopathy. Sequencing was performed on peripheral blood. At the DNA level, the sequence is TGCGCCAGCAGCTTTACTAGCGGGAGCGTTGAGACCCAGTACTTC. Its amino acids are CASSFTSGSVETQYF. Where the CDR3 stops, the reference TRBV5-1 and TRBJ2-5 genes take over; the full variable domain is KAGVTQTPRYLIKTRGQQVTLSCSPISGHRSVSWYQQTPGQGLQFLFEYFSETQRNKGNFPGRFSGRQFSNSRSEMNVSTLELGDSALYLCASSFTSGSVETQYFGPGTRLLVL.